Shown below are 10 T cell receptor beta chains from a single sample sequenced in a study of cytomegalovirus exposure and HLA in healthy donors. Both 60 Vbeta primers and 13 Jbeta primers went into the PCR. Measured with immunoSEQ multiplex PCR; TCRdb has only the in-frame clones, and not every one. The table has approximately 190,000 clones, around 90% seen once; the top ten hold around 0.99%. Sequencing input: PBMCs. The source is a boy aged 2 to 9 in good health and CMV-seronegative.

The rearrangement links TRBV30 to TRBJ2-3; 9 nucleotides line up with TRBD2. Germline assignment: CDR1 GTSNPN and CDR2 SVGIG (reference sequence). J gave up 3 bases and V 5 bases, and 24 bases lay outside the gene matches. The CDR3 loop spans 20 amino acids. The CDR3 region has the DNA TGTGCCTGGGGTGGACGCCAGTTGGCGGGGGGGTCCCATCGGACAGATACGCAGTATTTT. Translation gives CAWGGRQLAGGSHRTDTQYF.

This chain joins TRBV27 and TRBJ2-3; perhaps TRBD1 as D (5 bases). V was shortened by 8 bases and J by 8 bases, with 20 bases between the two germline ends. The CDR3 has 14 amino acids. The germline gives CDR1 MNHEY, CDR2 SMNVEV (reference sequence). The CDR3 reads CASSLGPGSATQYF. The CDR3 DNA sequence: TGTGCCAGCTCCCTGGGGCCTGGGTCGGCTACGCAGTATTTT.

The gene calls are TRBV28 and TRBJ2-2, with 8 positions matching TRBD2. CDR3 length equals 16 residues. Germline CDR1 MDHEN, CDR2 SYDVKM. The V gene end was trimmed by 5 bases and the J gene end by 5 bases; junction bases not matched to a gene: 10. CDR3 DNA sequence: TGTGCCAGCAGTCCCGGAAGCGGGGGCCCAACCGGGGAGCTGTTTTTT. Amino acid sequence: CASSPGSGGPTGELFF.

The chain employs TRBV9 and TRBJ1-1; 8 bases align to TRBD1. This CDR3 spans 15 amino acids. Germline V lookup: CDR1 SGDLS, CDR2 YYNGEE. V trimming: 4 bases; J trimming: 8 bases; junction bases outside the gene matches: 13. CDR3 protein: CASSPTGTGLGEAFF. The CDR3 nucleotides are TGTGCCAGCAGCCCCACAGGGACAGGCCTAGGGGAAGCTTTCTTT.

The CDR3 DNA reads TGTGCCAGCAGCGTAGCTCCTAGCGGGAGAGTAGGAAGCAATGAGCAGTTCTTC. It codes for CASSVAPSGRVGSNEQFF. The rearrangement joins TRBV9 to TRBJ2-1, with TRBD2 matching 10 bases. The CDR3 has 18 amino acids. Germline CDR1 and CDR2: SGDLS and YYNGEE. The J segment lost 6 bases and the V segment lost 0 bases, leaving 12 bases of the junction unmatched.

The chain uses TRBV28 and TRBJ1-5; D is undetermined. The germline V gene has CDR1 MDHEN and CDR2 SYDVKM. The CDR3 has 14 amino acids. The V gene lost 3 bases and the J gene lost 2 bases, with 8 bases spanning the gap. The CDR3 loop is CASSLSYGNQPQHF. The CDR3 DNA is TGTGCCAGCAGTTTGTCCTATGGCAATCAGCCCCAGCATTTT.

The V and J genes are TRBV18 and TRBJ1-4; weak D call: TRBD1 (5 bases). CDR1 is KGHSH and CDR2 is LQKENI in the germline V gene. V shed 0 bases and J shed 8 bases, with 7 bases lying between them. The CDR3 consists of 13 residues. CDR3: CASSPPGQEKLFF. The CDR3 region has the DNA TGTGCCAGCTCACCACCGGGGCAAGAAAAACTGTTTTTT.

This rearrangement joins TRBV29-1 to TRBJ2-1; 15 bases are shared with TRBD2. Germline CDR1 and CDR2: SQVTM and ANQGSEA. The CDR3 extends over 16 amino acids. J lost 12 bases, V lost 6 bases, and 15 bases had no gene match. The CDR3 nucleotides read TGCAGCGTGGACGGGGGACTAGCGGGAGGAGTCGGAACGCAGTTCTTC. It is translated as CSVDGGLAGGVGTQFF.

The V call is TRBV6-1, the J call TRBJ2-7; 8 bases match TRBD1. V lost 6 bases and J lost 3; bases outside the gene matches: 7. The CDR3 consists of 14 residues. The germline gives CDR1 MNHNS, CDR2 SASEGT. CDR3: CASRRTGMNYEQYF. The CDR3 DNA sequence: TGTGCCAGCAGGAGGACAGGGATGAACTACGAGCAGTACTTC.

The CDR3: CASSAGGETQYF. For the CDR3, the DNA is TGTGCCAGCAGCGCCGGGGGAGAGACCCAGTACTTC. The chain couples TRBV9 to TRBJ2-5; weak D call: TRBD2 (6 bases). Germline loops: CDR1 SGDLS, CDR2 YYNGEE. CDR3 length: 12 amino acids. V lost 3 bases to trimming and J lost 4 bases, with 7 bases between them. The full variable domain, rest sourced from reference TRBV9 and TRBJ2-5, is DSGVTQTPKHLITATGQRVTLRCSPRSGDLSVYWYQQSLDQGLQFLIQYYNGEERAKGNILERFSAQQFPDLHSELNLSSLELGDSALYFCASSAGGETQYFGPGTRLLVL.